This T cell receptor beta chain comes out of a study of blood T cells in healthy people across ages. Study-level background: Template switching recovered approximately one barcoded beta molecule for every two T cells. Findings and limits, study-wide: The long-lived group displayed more naive CD4+ cells, plus higher diversity, than the aged donors did.

A remark on this clonotype: The antigen is not known.

Alongside a J-beta primer mix, a sample-barcoded 5' primer served in a second PCR lasting about 7 to 12 cycles. Each cDNA molecule, via a template-switch adaptor with 12 random nucleotides, was tagged. TCRdb passed the 5' RACE reads through MiXCR, listing each CDR3 protein once. The repertoire consists of 650,000 to 800,000 distinct CDR3 sequences, with 45% to 60% occurring once and the leading ten covering roughly 14%. This CDR3 comprises 13 residues. The germline V gene has CDR1 MDHEN and CDR2 SYDVKM. Between the trimmed V and J ends, which lost 8 bases and 7 bases, there was a span of 15 bases. The J gene is TRBJ1-5, the V gene TRBV28, with D maybe TRBD1 (6 bases). Sequencing was carried out using blood. The sequence came from a woman of 80 years or more in good health. The chain's CDR3 is CASRGQYLQPQHF. The CDR3 DNA is TGTGCCAGCCGGGGGCAGTACCTCCAGCCCCAGCATTTT.